Listed below are T cell receptor beta chains from one sample, sequenced in a study of blood T cell repertoires in COVID-19. This table comes from immunoSEQ multiplex PCR, and its TCRdb copy is limited to in-frame clones, with some not included. The sample lists 250,000 to 350,000 clones, 92% seen once, with around 20% in the top ten. The sequencing sample was made of PBMCs or T cells enriched from blood (not recorded which). Receptor source: a woman aged 30 to 39 who had recovered from COVID-19. Both conserved end residues are part of each CDR3. D genes are given only for firm matches. Some rows have no size entry. The others give once, few or many, or a class for an expanded clone.

d_call: TRBD1
clone_size: NA
cdr3_length: 19
v_call: TRBV7-2
j_call: TRBJ1-1
cdr3_nt: TGTGCCAGCAGCTTAGTCGCCATGCAGGGGGCCAACATGAACACTGAAGCTTTCTTT
cdr3_aa: CASSLVAMQGANMNTEAFF

d_call: NA
clone_size: NA
cdr3_length: 14
v_call: TRBV6-5
j_call: TRBJ1-5
cdr3_nt: TGTGCCAGCAGTTACTCGCAGCGGGATCAGCCCCAGCATTTT
cdr3_aa: CASSYSQRDQPQHF

d_call: TRBD1
clone_size: NA
cdr3_length: 15
v_call: TRBV5-1
j_call: TRBJ1-2
cdr3_nt: TGCGCCAGCAGCTTGGATGGCAGGGGGCAATGGGGCTACACCTTC
cdr3_aa: CASSLDGRGQWGYTF

d_call: TRBD1
clone_size: few
cdr3_length: 13
v_call: TRBV6-2/TRBV6-3
j_call: TRBJ1-1
cdr3_nt: TGTGCCAGCAGTGGACAGGTGGGCACTGAAGCTTTCTTT
cdr3_aa: CASSGQVGTEAFF

d_call: NA
clone_size: NA
cdr3_length: 15
v_call: TRBV3-1/TRBV3-2
j_call: TRBJ2-7
cdr3_nt: TGTGCCAGCAGCCAAGTGGGGGGGGGCGCGTCCGAGCAGTACTTC
cdr3_aa: CASSQVGGGASEQYF

d_call: NA
clone_size: NA
cdr3_length: 17
v_call: TRBV5-1
j_call: TRBJ2-5
cdr3_nt: TGCGCCAGCAGCATCGGTGGCCGGGGTCATCAAACGAAGACCCAGTACTTC
cdr3_aa: CASSIGGRGHQTKTQYF

d_call: NA
clone_size: once
cdr3_length: 14
v_call: TRBV9
j_call: TRBJ2-1
cdr3_nt: TGTGCCAGCAGCGTAGAGGGGGTAACGGATGAGCAGTTCTTC
cdr3_aa: CASSVEGVTDEQFF

d_call: NA
clone_size: NA
cdr3_length: 16
v_call: TRBV24-1
j_call: TRBJ2-1
cdr3_nt: TGTGCCACCAGTGACGCTTCCGGGACAACTTATAATGAGCAGTTCTTC
cdr3_aa: CATSDASGTTYNEQFF

d_call: TRBD1
clone_size: NA
cdr3_length: 15
v_call: TRBV28
j_call: TRBJ2-2
cdr3_nt: TGTGCCAGCAGTCCCCCGGGACAGGGGACCGGGGAGCTGTTTTTT
cdr3_aa: CASSPPGQGTGELFF

d_call: NA
clone_size: once
cdr3_length: 12
v_call: TRBV19
j_call: TRBJ1-2
cdr3_nt: TGTGCCAGTAGCCAGGACAGCTATGGCTACACCTTC
cdr3_aa: CASSQDSYGYTF

d_call: NA
clone_size: NA
cdr3_length: 17
v_call: TRBV15
j_call: TRBJ2-1
cdr3_nt: TGTGCCACCAGCAGAGATTTCGGTGTTCTATCCTACAATGAGCAGTTCTTC
cdr3_aa: CATSRDFGVLSYNEQFF

d_call: TRBD1
clone_size: NA
cdr3_length: 14
v_call: TRBV12-5
j_call: TRBJ2-7
cdr3_nt: TGTGCTAGTGCCCCAGGGGGCTCACTGGCGGTGCAGTACTTC
cdr3_aa: CASAPGGSLAVQYF

d_call: TRBD1
clone_size: NA
cdr3_length: 18
v_call: TRBV15
j_call: TRBJ2-7
cdr3_nt: TGTGCCACCAGCAGAGATGTCGGGACAGGGGGCGCAGGGTACGAGCAGTACTTC
cdr3_aa: CATSRDVGTGGAGYEQYF

d_call: NA
clone_size: NA
cdr3_length: 14
v_call: TRBV7-2
j_call: TRBJ2-5
cdr3_nt: TGTGCCAGCAGAGAGGGGACGGCGGGGGAGACCCAGTACTTC
cdr3_aa: CASREGTAGETQYF